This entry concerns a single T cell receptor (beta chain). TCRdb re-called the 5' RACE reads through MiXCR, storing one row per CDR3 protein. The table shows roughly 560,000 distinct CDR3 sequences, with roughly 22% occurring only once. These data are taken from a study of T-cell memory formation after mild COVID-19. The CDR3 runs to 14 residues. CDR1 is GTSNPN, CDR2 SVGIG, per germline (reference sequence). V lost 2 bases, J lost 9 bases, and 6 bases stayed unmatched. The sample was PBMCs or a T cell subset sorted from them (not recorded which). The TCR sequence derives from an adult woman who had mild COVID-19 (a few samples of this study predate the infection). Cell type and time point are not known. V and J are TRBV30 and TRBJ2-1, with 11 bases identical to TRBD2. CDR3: CAWSLAGGPSEQFF. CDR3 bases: TGTGCCTGGAGTTTAGCGGGAGGGCCTAGTGAGCAGTTCTTC.